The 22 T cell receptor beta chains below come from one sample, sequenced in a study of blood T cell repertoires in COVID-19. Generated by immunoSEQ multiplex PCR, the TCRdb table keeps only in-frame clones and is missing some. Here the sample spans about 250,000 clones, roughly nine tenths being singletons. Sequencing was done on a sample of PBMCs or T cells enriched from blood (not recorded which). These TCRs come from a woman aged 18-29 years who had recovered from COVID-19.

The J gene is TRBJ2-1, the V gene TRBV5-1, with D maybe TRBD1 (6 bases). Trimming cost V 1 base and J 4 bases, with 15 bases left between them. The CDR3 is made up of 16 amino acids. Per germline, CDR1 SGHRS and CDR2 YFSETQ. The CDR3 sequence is CASSLLGTPTYNEQFF. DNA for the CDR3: TGCGCCAGCAGCTTGTTAGGGACACCTACATACAATGAGCAGTTCTTC.

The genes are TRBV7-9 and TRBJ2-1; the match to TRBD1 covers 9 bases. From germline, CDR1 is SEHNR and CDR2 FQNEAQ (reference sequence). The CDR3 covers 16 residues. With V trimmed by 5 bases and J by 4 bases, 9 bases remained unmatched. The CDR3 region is CASSVTGGTRYNEQFF. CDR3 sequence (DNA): TGTGCCAGCAGCGTGACAGGGGGGACGCGGTACAATGAGCAGTTCTTC.

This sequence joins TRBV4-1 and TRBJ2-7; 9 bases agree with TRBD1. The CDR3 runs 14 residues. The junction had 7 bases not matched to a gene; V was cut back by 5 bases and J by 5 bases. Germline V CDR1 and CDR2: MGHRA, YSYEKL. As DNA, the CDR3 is TGCGCCAGCAGCGACGGGACAGGGTACGACGAGCAGTACTTC. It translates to CASSDGTGYDEQYF.

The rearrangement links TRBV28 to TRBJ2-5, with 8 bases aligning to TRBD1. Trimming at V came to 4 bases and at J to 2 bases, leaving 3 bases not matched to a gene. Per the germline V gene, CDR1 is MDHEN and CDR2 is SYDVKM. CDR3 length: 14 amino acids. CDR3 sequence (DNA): TGTGCCAGCAGTTCCGGGACAGGACAAGAGACCCAGTACTTC. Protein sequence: CASSSGTGQETQYF.

The CDR3 loop reads CATSRPGGYQPQHF. The CDR3 region has the DNA TGTGCCACCAGCCGCCCAGGGGGATATCAGCCCCAGCATTTT. The chain links TRBV15 to TRBJ1-5, with 7 bases lining up with TRBD1. The CDR3 length is 14 residues. Unmatched junction bases numbered 6, after V lost 5 bases and J lost 5 bases. Germline lookup yields CDR1 LNHNV and CDR2 YYDKDF (reference sequence).

In nucleotides, the CDR3 is TGTGCCAGCAGGTACTTTGAAACAGGGCCAGGGCTCACAGATACGCAGTATTTT. Amino acid sequence: CASRYFETGPGLTDTQYF. This chain uses TRBV28 with TRBJ2-3, with D possibly matching TRBD1 (6 bases). V was trimmed by 6 bases and J by 2 bases, leaving 24 bases between them. There are 18 residues in the CDR3. Germline CDR1 reads MDHEN; CDR2 reads SYDVKM.

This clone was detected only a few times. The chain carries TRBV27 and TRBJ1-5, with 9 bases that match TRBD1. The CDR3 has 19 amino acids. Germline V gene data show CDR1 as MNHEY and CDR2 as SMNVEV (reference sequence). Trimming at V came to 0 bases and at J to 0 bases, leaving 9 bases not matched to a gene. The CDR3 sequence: CASSLSQRQGEYSNQPQHF. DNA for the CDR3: TGTGCCAGCAGTTTATCCCAGCGACAGGGGGAATATAGCAATCAGCCCCAGCATTTT.

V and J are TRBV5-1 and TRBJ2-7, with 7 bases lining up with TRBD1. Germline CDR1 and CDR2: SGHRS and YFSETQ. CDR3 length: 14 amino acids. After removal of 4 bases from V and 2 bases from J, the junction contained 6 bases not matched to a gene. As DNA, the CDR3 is TGCGCCAGCAGCAACGACAGGGCGGCCTACGAGCAGTACTTC. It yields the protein CASSNDRAAYEQYF.

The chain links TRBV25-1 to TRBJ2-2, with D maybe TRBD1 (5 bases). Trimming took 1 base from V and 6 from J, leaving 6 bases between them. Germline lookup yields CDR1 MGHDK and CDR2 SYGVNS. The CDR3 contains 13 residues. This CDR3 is CASSELGPGELFF. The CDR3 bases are TGTGCCAGCAGTGAATTGGGGCCCGGGGAGCTGTTTTTT.

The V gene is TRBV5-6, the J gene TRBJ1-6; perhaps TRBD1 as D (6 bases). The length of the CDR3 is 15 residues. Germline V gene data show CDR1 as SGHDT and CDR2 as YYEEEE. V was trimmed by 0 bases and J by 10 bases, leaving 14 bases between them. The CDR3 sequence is CASSLEARGGSPLHF. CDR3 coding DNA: TGTGCCAGCAGCTTGGAGGCCAGGGGTGGATCACCCCTCCACTTT.

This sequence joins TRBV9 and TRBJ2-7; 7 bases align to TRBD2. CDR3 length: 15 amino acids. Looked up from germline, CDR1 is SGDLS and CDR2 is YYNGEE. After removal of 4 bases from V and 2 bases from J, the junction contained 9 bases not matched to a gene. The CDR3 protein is CASSPRVAGAYEQYF. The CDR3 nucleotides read TGTGCCAGCAGCCCCAGAGTGGCGGGAGCCTACGAGCAGTACTTC.

The CDR3 nucleotides read TGTGCCAGCAGCTTGGGGCCGTCTTCCTACGAGCAGTACTTC. Translation: CASSLGPSSYEQYF. V and J are TRBV5-5 and TRBJ2-7; no definite D call. Germline V CDR1 and CDR2: SGHKS, YYEKEE (reference sequence). The CDR3 sequence is 14 residues long. V was pared by 0 bases and J by 1 base, with 8 bases between.

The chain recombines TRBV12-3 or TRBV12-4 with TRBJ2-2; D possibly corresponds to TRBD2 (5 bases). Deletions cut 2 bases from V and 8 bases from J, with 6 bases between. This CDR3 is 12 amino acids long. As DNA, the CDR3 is TGTGCCAGCAGTTTACCGGGGGGGGAGCTGTTTTTT. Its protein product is CASSLPGGELFF.

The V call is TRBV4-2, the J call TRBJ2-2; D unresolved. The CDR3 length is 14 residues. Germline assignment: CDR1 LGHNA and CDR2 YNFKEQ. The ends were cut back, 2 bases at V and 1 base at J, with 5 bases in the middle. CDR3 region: CASSQPQNTGELFF. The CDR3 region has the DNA TGTGCCAGCAGCCAACCCCAGAACACCGGGGAGCTGTTTTTT.

CDR3 sequence reads: CASSIRTEPNYGYTF. In DNA, the CDR3 is TGTGCCAGTAGTATCCGGACAGAGCCAAACTATGGCTACACCTTC. The chain recombines TRBV19 with TRBJ1-2, with D possibly matching TRBD1 (6 bases). The germline V gene has CDR1 LNHDA and CDR2 SQIVND (reference sequence). The CDR3 loop spans 15 amino acids. V dropped 3 bases and J dropped 2 bases, with 13 bases sitting between them. The full variable domain, its missing parts supplied by reference TRBV19 and TRBJ1-2, is DGGITQSPKYLFRKEGQNVTLSCEQNLNHDAMYWYRQDPGQGLRLIYYSQIVNDFQKGDIAEGYSVSREKKESFPLTVTSAQKNPTAFYLCASSIRTEPNYGYTFGSGTRLTVV.

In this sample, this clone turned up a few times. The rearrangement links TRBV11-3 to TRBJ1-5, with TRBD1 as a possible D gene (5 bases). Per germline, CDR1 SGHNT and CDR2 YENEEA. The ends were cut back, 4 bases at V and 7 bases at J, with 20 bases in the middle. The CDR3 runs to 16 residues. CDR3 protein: CASSSPTGSRNQPQHF. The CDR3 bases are TGTGCCAGCAGCTCGCCCACAGGTAGTCGGAACCAGCCCCAGCATTTT.

The CDR3 bases are TGCGCCAGCAGCGCCCCGGGACAGTCCTACGAGCAGTACTTC. It translates to CASSAPGQSYEQYF. The chain recombines TRBV4-1 with TRBJ2-7; 7 nucleotides agree with TRBD1. The V segment lost 5 bases and the J segment 1 base; nucleotides outside the gene matches: 5. The CDR3 spans 14 residues. CDR1 MGHRA and CDR2 YSYEKL come from the germline V gene.

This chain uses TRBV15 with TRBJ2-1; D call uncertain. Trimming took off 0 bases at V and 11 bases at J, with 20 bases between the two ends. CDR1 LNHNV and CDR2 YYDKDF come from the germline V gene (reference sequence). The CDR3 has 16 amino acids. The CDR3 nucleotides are TGTGCCACCAGCAGAGATCTACAGCAGGTGACGACCCAGCAGTTCTTC. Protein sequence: CATSRDLQQVTTQQFF.

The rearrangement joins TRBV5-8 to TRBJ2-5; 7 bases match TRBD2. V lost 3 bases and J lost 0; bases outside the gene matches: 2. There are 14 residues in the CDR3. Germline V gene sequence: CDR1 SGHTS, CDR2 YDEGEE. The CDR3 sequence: CASSWRGYQETQYF. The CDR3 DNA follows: TGTGCCAGCAGCTGGCGGGGGTACCAAGAGACCCAGTACTTC.

CDR3 in DNA: TGTGCCAGCAGTTTACCCCCTAACAGCCAAAAGCAGTTCTTC. Its translation is CASSLPPNSQKQFF. This sequence joins TRBV28 and TRBJ2-1; no clear D. The CDR3 totals 14 residues. V was cut by 2 bases and J by 11 bases, with 16 bases left in between. Per germline, CDR1 MDHEN and CDR2 SYDVKM.

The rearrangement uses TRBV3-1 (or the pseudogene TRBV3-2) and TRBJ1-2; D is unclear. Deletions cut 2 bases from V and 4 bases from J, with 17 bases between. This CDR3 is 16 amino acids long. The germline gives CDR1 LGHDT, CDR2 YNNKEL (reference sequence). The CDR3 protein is CASSQFLVRLAYGYTF. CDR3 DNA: TGTGCCAGCAGCCAATTTCTTGTCCGACTCGCCTATGGCTACACCTTC.

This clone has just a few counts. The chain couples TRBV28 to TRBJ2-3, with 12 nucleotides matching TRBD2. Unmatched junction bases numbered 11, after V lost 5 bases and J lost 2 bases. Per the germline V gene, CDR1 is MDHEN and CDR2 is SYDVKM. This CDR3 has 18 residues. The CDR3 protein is CASSPQKTSGGYTDTQYF. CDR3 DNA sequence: TGTGCCAGCAGTCCCCAAAAGACTAGCGGGGGTTACACAGATACGCAGTATTTT.